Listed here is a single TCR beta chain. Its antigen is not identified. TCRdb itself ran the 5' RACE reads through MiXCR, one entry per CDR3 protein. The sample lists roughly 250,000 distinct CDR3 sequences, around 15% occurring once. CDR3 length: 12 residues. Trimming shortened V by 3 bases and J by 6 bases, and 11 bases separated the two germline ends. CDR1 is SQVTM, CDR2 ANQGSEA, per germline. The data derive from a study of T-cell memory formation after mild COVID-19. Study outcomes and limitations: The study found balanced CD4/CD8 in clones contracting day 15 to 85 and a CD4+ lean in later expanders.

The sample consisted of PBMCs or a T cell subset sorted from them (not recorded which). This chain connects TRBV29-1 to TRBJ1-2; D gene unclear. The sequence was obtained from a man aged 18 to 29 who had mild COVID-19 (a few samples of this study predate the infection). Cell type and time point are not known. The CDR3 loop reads CSVDSGSDGYTF. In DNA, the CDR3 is TGCAGCGTTGATTCTGGGAGTGATGGCTACACCTTC.